This TCR beta chain was sequenced for a study of blood T cell repertoires in COVID-19 (TCRdb year 2020). Turning to the overall study: Samples from collaborators originated in the United States, Italy and Spain and spanned both the acute and convalescent phases of COVID-19. The prospective study material was composed of cDNA or gDNA derived from T cells, B-cell-depleted T cells, or PBMCs. The dataset comprised deeply sampled blood TCRbeta repertoires from subjects exposed to, actively infected with, or recovered from COVID-19. The repertoires were made available in a free public database intended to serve as a resource for research on the immune response to SARS-CoV-2. The samples were drawn from two sources: the first 160 participants of the ongoing ImmuneRACE study, and about 1,300 subjects contributed by 6 global collaborators. Sample metadata almost always included a de-identified subject ID, COVID-19 status, age in years and sex. HLA class I and class II types, where available, came from metadata supplied by the sample provider rather than from assay-based typing.

A word on this clone: The target of this receptor is not known. Base qualities are not provided; no much larger clone lies one nucleotide away.

Collaborating institutions collected whole blood in K2EDTA tubes following their own protocols. Collaborator samples were shipped for TCRbeta analysis as frozen whole blood, isolated PBMCs, or DNA extracted from either sample type. Overall study results and their limits: Clinical and demographic metadata were provided uncurated, with the amount varying by source and participant.

The immunoSEQ Assay, a bias-controlled multiplex PCR, was used to amplify TCRbeta CDR3 regions from genomic DNA. The authors' analysis ran thus. Within the assay, amplification of reference gene primers was used to estimate how many nucleated cells each sample contained. Sequence reads were collapsed and filtered to measure the absolute abundance of every unique TCRbeta CDR3 rearrangement. For each sample, productive Simpson clonality was calculated by taking the square root of Simpson's diversity index across productive rearrangements. TCRdb mirrors the immuneACCESS table, restricted to in-frame sequences. Some clones are absent from its copies; in checked studies, under half trace to an unresolved V gene, and the reason for the others is unknown. V, J and clone size reflect that table, while D and trimming were determined from the DNA. For this sample there are over 45,000 clones; about 76% appear just once. The biggest ten clones account for about 20% of the sample.

Reading from cysteine to phenylalanine, the CDR3 counts 15 amino acids. Only the CDR3 region is kept as DNA, spanning 45 bases read in frame from base 1. CDR1 and CDR2 are drawn from the germline V gene (reference sequence): MNHEY, SMNVEV. V lost 7 bases and J lost 0 bases; the stretch between them is 13 bases long. This chain is built from TRBV27 and TRBJ2-1; matching of 5 bases hints at TRBD2 as the D gene. What was sequenced was peripheral blood. The sequence came from a human donor with active or convalescent COVID-19. The donor label of this sample is uncertain. For the CDR3, the sequence is CASNVRTGSYNEQFF. The nucleotide sequence reads as follows: TGTGCCAGCAACGTTCGGACTGGCTCCTACAATGAGCAGTTCTTC.